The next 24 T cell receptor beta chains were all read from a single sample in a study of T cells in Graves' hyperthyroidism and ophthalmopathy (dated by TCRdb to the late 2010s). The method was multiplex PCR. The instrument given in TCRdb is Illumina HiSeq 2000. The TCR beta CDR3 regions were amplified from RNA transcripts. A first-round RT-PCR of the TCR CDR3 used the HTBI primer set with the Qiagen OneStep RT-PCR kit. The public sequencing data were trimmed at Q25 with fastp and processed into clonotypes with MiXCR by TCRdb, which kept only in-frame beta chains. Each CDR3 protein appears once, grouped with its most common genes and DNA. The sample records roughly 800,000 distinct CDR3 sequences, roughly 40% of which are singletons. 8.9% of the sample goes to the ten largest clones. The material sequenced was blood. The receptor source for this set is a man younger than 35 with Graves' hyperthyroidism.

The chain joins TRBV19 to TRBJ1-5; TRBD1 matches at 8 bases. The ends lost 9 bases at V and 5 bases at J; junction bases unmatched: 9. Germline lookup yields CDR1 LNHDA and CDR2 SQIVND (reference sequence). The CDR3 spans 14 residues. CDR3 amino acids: CASSRVGQDQPQHF. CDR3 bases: TGTGCCAGCAGCCGGGTGGGACAGGATCAGCCCCAGCATTTT.

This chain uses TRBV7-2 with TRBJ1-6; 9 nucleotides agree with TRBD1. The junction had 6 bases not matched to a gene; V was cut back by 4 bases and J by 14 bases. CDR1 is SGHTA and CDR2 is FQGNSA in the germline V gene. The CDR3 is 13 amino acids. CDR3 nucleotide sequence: TGTGCCAGCAGCTGGGACAGGGTCGAGACCCTCCACTTT. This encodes CASSWDRVETLHF.

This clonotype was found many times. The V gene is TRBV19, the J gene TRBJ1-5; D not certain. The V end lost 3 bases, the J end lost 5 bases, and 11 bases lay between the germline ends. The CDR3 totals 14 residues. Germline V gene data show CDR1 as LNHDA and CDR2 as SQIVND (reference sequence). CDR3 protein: CASSIMVVHQPQHF. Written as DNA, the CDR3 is TGTGCCAGTAGTATCATGGTCGTCCATCAGCCCCAGCATTTT.

In nucleotides, the CDR3 is TGTGCCAGCAGTCGGGACAGGGGGCTCGCCGAGCAGTACTTC. Protein sequence: CASSRDRGLAEQYF. The chain recombines TRBV6-2 or TRBV6-3 with TRBJ2-7, with TRBD1 matching 12 bases. Trimming removed 5 bases from V and 6 bases from J; junction bases left unmatched: 5. In germline, CDR1 is MNHEY, CDR2 SVGEGT. The CDR3 runs to 14 residues.

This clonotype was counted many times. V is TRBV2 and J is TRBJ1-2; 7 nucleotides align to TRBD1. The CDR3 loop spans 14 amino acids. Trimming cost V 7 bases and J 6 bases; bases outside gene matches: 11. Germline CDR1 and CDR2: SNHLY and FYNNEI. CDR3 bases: TGTGCCAGCATAGAGGCAGGGGGTCAGGATGGCTACACCTTC. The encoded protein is CASIEAGGQDGYTF.

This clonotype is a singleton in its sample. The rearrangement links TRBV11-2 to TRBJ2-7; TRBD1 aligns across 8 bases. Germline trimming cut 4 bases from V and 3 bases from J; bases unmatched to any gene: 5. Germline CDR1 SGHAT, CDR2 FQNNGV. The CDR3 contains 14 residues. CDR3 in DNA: TGTGCCAGCAGCTCGACGACAGGGGACTACGAGCAGTACTTC. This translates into CASSSTTGDYEQYF.

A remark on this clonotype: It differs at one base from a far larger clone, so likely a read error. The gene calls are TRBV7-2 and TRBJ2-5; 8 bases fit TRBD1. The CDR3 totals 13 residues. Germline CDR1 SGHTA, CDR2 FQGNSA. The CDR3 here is CASSPDRGETQHF. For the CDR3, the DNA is TGTGCCAGCAGTCCCGACAGGGGCGAGACCCAGCACTTC.

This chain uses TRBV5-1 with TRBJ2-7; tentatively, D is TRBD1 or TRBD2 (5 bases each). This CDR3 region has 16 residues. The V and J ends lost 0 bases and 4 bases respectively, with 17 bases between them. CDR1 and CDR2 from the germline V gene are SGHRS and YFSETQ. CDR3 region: CASSLGGAITQYEQYF. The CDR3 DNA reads TGCGCCAGCAGCTTGGGAGGGGCCATCACCCAGTACGAGCAGTACTTC.

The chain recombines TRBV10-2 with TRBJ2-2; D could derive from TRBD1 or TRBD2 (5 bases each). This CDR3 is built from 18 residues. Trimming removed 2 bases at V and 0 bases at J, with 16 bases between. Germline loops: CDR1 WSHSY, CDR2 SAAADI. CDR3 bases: TGCGCCAGCAGTGAGCCGGACAAAGGGACCGCGAACACCGGGGAGCTGTTTTTT. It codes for CASSEPDKGTANTGELFF.

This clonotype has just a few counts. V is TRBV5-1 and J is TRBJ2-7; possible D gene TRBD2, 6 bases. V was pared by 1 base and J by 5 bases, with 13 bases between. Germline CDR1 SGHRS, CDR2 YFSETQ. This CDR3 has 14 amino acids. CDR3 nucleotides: TGCGCCAGCAGCTTGACTAGCCCCCCTAACGAGCAGTACTTC. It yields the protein CASSLTSPPNEQYF.

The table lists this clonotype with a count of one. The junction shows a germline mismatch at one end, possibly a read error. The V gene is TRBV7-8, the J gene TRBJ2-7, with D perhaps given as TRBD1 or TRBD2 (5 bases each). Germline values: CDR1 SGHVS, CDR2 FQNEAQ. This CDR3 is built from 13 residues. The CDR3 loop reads CASSTGPSCEQYF. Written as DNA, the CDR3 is TGTGCCAGCAGCACGGGACCCTCCTGCGAGCAGTACTTC.

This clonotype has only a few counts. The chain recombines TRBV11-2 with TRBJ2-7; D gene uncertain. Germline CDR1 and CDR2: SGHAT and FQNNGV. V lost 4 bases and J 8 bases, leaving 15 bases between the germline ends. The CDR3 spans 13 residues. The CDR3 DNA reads TGTGCCAGCAGCTCGAACAGATTCTCCCAGCAGTACTTC. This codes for CASSSNRFSQQYF.

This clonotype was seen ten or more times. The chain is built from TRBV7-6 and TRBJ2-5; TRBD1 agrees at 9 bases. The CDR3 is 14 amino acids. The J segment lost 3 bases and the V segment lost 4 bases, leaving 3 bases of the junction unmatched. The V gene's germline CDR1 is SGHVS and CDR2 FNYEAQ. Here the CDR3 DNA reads TGTGCCAGCAGCTCCAGACAGGGGGAAGAGACCCAGTACTTC. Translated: CASSSRQGEETQYF.

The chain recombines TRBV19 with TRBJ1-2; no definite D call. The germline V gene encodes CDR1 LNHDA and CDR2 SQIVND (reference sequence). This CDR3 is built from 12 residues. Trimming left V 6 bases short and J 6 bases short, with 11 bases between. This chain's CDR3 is CASSYGLHGYTF. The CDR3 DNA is TGTGCCAGTAGCTACGGCTTGCATGGCTACACCTTC.

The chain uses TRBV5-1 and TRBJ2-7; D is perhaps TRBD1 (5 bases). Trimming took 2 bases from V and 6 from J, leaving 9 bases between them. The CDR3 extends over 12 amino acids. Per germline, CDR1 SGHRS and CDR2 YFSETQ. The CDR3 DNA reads TGCGCCAGCAGCTTAAGGGGTCTCGAGCAGTACTTC. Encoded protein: CASSLRGLEQYF.

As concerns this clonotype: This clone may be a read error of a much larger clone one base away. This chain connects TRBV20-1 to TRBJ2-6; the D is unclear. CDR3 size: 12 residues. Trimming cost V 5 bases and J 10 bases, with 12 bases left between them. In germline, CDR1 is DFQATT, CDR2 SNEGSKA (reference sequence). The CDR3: CSADGQLNVLTF. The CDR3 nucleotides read TGCAGTGCTGATGGGCAGTTGAACGTCCTGACTTTC.

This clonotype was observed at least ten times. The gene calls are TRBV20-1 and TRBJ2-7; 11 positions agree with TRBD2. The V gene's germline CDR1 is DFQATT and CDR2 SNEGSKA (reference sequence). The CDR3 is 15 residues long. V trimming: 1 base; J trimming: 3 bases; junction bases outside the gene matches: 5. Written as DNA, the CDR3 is TGCAGTGCTAGAGTCCCACTAGCGGGGGACTACGAGCAGTACTTC. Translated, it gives CSARVPLAGDYEQYF.

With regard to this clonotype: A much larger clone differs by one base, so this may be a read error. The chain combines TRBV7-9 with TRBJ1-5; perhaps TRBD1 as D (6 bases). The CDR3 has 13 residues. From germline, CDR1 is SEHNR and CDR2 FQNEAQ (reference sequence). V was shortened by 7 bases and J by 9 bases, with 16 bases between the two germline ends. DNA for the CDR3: TGTGCCAGCATGGGGACAAGGGGTCCGCCCCAGCATTTT. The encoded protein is CASMGTRGPPQHF.

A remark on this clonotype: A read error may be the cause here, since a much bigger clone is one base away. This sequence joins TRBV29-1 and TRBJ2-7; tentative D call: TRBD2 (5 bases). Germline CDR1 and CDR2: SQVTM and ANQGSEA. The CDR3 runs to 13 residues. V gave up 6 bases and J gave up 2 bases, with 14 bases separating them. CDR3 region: CSVSRRAAYEQYF. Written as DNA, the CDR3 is TGCAGCGTGTCCAGGCGGGCCGCCTACGAGCAGTACTTC.

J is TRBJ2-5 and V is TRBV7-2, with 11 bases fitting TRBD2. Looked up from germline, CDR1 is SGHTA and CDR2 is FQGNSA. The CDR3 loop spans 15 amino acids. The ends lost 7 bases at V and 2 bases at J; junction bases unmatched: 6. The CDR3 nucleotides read TGTGCCAGCAACCCGGGACTAGCGGCACAAGAGACCCAGTACTTC. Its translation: CASNPGLAAQETQYF.

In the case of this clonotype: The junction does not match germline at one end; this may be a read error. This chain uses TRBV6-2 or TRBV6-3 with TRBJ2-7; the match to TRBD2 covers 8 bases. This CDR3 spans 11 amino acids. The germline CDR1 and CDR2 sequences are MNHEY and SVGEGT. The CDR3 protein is CASAGGYEQCF. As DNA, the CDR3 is TGTGCCAGCGCGGGAGGTTACGAGCAGTGCTTC.

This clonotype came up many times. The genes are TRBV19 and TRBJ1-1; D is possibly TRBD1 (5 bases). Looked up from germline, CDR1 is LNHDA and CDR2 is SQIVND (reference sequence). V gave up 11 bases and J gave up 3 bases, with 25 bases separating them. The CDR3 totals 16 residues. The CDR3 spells CALIMRLDSSDTEAFF. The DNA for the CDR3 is TGTGCCCTAATTATGAGGCTAGACAGCTCCGACACTGAAGCTTTCTTT.

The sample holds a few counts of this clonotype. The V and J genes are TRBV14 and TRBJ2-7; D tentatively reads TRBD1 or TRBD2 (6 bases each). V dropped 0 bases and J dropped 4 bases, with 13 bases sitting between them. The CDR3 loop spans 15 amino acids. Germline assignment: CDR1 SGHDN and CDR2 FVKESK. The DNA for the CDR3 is TGTGCCAGCAGCCAAGAAGATGGAGGGGGGTACGAGCAGTACTTC. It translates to CASSQEDGGGYEQYF. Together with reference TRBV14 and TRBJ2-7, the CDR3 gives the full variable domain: EAGVTQFPSHSVIEKGQTVTLRCDPISGHDNLYWYRRVMGKEIKFLLHFVKESKQDESGMPNNRFLAERTGGTYSTLKVQPAELEDSGVYFCASSQEDGGGYEQYFGPGTRLTVT.

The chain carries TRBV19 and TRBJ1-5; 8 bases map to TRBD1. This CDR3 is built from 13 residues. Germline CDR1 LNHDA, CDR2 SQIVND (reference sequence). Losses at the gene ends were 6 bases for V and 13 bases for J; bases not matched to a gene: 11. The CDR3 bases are TGTGCCAGTAGACAGGACAGGGACAGCAATCAGCATTTT. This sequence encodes CASRQDRDSNQHF.